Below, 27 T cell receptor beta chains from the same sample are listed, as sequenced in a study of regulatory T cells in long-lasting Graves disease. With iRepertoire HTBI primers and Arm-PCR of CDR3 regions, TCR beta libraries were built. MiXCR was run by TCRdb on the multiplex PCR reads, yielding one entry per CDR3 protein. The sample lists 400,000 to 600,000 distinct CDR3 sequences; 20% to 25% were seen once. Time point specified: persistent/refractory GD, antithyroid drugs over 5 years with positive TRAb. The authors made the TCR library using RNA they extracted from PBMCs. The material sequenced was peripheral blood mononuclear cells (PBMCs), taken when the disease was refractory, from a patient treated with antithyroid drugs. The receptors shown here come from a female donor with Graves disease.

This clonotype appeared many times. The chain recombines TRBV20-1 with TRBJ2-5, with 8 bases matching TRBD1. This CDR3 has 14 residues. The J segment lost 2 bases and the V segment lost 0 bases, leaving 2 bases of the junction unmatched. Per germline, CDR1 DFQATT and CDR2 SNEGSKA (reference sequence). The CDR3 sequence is CSAREGTGQETQYF. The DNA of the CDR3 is TGCAGTGCTAGAGAAGGGACAGGACAAGAGACCCAGTACTTC.

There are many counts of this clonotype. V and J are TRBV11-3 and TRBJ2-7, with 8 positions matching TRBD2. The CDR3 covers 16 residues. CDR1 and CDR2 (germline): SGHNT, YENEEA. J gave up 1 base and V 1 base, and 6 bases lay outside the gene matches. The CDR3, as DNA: TGTGCCAGCAGCTTAGCTACACTAGCGGAATCCTACGAGCAGTACTTC. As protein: CASSLATLAESYEQYF.

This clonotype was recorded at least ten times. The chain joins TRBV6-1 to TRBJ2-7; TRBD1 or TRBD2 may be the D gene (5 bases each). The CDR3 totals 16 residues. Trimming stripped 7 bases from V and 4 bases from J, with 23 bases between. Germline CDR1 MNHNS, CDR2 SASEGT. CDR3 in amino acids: CASTTNHRDRPYEQYF. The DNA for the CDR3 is TGTGCCAGCACTACTAACCACCGGGACCGTCCTTACGAGCAGTACTTC.

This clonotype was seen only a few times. Here the CDR3 reads CASSLGMGVYEQFF. CDR3 nucleotide sequence: TGTGCCAGCAGTTTGGGGATGGGAGTCTATGAGCAGTTCTTC. The genes are TRBV28 and TRBJ2-1, with TRBD2 as a possible D gene (5 bases). The germline V gene has CDR1 MDHEN and CDR2 SYDVKM. The CDR3 has 14 residues. Trimming took 3 bases from V and 8 from J, leaving 14 bases between them.

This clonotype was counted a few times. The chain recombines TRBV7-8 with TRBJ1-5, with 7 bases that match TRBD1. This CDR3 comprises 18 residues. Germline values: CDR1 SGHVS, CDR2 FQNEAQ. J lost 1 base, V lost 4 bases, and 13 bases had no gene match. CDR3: CASSYRQGLLESNQPQHF. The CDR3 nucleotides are TGTGCCAGCAGCTATAGACAGGGTTTGCTGGAAAGCAATCAGCCCCAGCATTTT.

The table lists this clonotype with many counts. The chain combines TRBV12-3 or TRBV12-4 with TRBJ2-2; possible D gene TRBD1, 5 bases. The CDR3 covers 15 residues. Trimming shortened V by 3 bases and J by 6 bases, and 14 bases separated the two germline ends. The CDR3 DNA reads TGTGCCAGCAGTTTGGTAATGGACACTCCCGGGGAGCTGTTTTTT. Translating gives CASSLVMDTPGELFF.

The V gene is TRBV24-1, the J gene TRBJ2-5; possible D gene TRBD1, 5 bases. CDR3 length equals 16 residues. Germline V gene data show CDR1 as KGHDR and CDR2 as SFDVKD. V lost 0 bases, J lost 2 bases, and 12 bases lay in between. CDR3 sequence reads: CATSDLRPTVQETQYF. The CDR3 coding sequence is TGTGCCACCAGTGATTTGCGACCGACAGTTCAAGAGACCCAGTACTTC.

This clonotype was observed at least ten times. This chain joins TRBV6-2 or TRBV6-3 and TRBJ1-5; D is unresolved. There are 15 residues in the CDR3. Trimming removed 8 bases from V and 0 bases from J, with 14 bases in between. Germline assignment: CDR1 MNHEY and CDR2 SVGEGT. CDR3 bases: TGTGCCAGCTCTCTAGTAACGAATAGCAATCAGCCCCAGCATTTT. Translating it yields CASSLVTNSNQPQHF.

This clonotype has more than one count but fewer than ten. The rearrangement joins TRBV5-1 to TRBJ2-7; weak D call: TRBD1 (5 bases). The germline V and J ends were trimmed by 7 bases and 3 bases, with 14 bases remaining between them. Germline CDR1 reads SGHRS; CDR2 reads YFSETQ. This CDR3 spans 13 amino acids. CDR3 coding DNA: TGCGCCAGCCGCCCTGACAGTTTCTACGAGCAGTACTTC. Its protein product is CASRPDSFYEQYF.

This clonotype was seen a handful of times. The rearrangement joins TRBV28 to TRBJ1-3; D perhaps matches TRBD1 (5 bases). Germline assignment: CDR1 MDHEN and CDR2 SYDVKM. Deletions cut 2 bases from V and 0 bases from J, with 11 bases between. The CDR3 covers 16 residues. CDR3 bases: TGTGCCAGCAGTTTAGAGGTCGGGGGCTCTGGAAACACCATATATTTT. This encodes CASSLEVGGSGNTIYF. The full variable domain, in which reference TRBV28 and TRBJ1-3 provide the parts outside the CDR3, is DVKVTQSSRYLVKRTGEKVFLECVQDMDHENMFWYRQDPGLGLRLIYFSYDVKMKEKGDIPEGYSVSREKKERFSLILESASTNQTSMYLCASSLEVGGSGNTIYFGEGSWLTVV.

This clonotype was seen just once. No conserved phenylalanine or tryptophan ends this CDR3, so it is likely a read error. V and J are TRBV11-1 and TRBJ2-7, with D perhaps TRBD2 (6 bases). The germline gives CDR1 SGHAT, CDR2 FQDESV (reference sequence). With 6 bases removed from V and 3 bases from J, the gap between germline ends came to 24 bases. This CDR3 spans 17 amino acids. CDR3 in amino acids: CASSPGLRTPNVYEQYL. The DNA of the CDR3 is TGTGCCAGCAGTCCGGGACTTAGAACCCCAAATGTCTACGAGCAGTACCTC.

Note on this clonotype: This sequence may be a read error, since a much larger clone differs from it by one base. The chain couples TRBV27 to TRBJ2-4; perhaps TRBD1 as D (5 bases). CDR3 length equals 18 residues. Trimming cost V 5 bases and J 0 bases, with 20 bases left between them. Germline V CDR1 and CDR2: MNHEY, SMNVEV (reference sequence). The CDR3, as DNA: TGTGCCAGCAGTGATCATCAAGGACACGGAGTAGCCAAAAACATTCAGTACTTC. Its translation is CASSDHQGHGVAKNIQYF.

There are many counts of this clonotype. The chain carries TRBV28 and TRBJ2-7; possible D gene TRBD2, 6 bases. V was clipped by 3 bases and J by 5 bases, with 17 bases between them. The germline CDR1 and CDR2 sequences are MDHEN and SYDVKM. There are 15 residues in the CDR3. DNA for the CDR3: TGTGCCAGCAGTTTTCGGGGGACCCTAGGGGACGAGCAGTACTTC. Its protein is CASSFRGTLGDEQYF.

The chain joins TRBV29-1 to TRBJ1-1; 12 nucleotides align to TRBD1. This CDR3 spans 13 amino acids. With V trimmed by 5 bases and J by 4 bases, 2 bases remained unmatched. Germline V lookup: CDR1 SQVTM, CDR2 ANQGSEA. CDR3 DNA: TGCAGCGTTCCGGGACAGGGGGCCACTGAAGCTTTCTTT. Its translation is CSVPGQGATEAFF.

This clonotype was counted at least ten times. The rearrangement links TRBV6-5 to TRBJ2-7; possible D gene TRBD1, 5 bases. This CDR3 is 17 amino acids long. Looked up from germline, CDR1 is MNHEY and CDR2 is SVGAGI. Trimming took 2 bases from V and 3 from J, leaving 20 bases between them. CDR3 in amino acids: CASSYETGRSLLYEQYF. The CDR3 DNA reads TGTGCCAGCAGTTACGAAACAGGCCGAAGCCTCCTCTACGAGCAGTACTTC.

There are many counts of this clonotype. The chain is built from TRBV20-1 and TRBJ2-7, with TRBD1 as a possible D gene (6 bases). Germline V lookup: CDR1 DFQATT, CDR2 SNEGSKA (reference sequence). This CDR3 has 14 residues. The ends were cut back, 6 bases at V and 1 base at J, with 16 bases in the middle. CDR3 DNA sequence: TGCAGTGCCAACAGGGCCCTGAGGTCCTACGAGCAGTACTTC. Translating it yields CSANRALRSYEQYF.

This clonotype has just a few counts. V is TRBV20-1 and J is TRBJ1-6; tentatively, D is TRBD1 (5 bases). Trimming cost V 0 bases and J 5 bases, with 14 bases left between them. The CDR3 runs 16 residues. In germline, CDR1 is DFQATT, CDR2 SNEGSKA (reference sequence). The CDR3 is CSARDPGLANNSPLHF. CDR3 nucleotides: TGCAGTGCTAGAGATCCGGGACTGGCGAATAATTCACCCCTCCACTTT.

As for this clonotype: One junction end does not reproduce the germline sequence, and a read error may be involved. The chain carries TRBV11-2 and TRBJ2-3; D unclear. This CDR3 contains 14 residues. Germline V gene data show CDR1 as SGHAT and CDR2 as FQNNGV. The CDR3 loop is CACSLEGETDTQYF. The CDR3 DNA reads TGTGCCTGCAGCTTAGAAGGCGAGACAGATACGCAGTATTTT. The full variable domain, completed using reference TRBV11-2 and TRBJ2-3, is EAGVAQSPRYKIIEKRQSVAFWCNPISGHATLYWYQQILGQGPKLLIQFQNNGVVDDSQLPKDRFSAERLKGVDSTLKIQPAKLEDSAVYLCACSLEGETDTQYFGPGTRLTVL.

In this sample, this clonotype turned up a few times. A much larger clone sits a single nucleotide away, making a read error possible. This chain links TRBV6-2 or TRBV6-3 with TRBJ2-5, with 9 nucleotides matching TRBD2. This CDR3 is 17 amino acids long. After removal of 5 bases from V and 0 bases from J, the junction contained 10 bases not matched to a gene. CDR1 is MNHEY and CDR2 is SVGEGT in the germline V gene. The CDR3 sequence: CASSHPRLAANQETQYF. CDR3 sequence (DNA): TGTGCCAGCAGTCACCCAAGACTAGCGGCAAACCAAGAGACCCAGTACTTC.

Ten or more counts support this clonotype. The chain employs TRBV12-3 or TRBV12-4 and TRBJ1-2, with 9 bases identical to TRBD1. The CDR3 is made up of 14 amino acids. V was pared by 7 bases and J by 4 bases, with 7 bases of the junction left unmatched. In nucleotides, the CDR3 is TGTGCCAGCAACCGGGACAGGGAGGGCTATGGCTACACCTTC. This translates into CASNRDREGYGYTF.

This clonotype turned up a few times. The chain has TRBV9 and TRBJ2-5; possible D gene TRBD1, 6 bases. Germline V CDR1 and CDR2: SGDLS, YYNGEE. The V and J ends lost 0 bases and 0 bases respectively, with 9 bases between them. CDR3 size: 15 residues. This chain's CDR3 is CASSVDGQYQETQYF. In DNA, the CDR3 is TGTGCCAGCAGCGTAGATGGACAGTACCAAGAGACCCAGTACTTC.

The CDR3 region is CASSIEVRQLTEAFF. The DNA for the CDR3 is TGTGCCAGTAGTATAGAAGTTAGACAGCTTACTGAAGCTTTCTTT. The gene calls are TRBV19 and TRBJ1-1, with D perhaps TRBD1 (5 bases). The V end was cut by 0 bases, the J end by 5 bases, with 13 bases between. The CDR3 consists of 15 residues. From germline, CDR1 is LNHDA and CDR2 SQIVND (reference sequence).

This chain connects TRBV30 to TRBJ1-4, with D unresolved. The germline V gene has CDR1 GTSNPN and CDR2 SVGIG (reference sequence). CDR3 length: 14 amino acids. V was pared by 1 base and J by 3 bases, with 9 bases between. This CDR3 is CAWSEGLANEKLFF. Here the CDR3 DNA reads TGTGCCTGGAGTGAGGGATTAGCTAATGAAAAACTGTTTTTT.

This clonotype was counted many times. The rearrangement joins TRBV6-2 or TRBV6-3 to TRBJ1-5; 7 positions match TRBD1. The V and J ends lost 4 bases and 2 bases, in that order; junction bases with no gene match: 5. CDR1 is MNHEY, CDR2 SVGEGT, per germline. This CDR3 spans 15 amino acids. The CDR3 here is CASSFRQGGNQPQHF. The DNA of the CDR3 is TGTGCCAGCAGTTTCAGACAGGGCGGCAATCAGCCCCAGCATTTT.

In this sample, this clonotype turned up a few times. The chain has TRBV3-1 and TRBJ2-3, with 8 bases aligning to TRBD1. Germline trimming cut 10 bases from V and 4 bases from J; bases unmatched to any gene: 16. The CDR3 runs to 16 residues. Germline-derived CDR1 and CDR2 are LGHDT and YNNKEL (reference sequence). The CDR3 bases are TGTGCCACCTCGACCAGTAGACAGGGGAGGTCAGATACGCAGTATTTT. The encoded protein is CATSTSRQGRSDTQYF.

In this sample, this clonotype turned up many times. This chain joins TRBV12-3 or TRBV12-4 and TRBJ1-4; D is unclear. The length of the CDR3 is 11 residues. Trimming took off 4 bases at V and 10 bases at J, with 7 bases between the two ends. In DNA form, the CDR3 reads TGTGCCAGCAGTTGGGAGGGAAAACTGTTTTTT. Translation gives CASSWEGKLFF.

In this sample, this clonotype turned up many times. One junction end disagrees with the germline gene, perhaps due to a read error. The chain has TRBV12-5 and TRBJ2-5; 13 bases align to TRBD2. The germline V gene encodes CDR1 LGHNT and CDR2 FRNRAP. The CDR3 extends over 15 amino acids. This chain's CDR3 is CASGLEDGLAGASQF. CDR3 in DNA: TGTGCTAGTGGTTTGGAGGACGGACTAGCGGGAGCCAGCCAGTTC.